The entry that follows covers one T cell receptor beta chain sequence. No antigen is known for it. The authors ran a second PCR of roughly 6 to 12 cycles using a sample-barcoded 5' primer and a J-beta primer mix. TCRdb independently ran MiXCR on the 5' RACE reads; one entry per CDR3 protein. Among roughly 800,000 distinct CDR3 sequences, about 55% were seen once, and the ten largest hold 40% to 50%. Approximately 9 milliliters was the volume of peripheral blood drawn from each donor. These data originate in a study of blood T cells in healthy people across ages. General study points: More naive CD4+ cells and higher diversity marked long-lived donors relative to aged donors.

The CDR3 consists of 13 residues. Trimming left V 3 bases short and J 0 bases short, with 9 bases between. Germline V lookup: CDR1 DFQATT, CDR2 SNEGSKA (reference sequence). This sequence joins TRBV20-1 and TRBJ2-7, with D perhaps TRBD2 (6 bases). The sample comprised blood. This clonotype originated in a man older than 75 in good health. CDR3 region: CSASPGSSYEQYF. The CDR3 DNA reads TGCAGTGCTAGCCCCGGGAGCTCCTACGAGCAGTACTTC.